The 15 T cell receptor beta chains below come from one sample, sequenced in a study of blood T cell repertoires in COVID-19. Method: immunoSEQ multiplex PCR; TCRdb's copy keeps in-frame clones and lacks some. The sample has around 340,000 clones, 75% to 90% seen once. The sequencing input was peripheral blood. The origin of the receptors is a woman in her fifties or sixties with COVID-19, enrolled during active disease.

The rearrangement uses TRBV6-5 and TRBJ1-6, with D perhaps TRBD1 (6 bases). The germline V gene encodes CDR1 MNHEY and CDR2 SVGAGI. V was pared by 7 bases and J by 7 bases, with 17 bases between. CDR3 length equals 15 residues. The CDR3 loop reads CASNQDRSRNSPLHF. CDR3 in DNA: TGTGCCAGCAATCAGGACAGAAGTCGGAATTCACCCCTCCACTTT.

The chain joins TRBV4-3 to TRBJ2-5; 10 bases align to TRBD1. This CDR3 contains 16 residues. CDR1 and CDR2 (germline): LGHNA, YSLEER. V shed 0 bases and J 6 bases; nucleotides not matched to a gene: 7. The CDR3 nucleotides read TGCGCCAGCAGCCAAGACGTCGGGGGACAGGGGCAGACCCAGTACTTC. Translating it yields CASSQDVGGQGQTQYF.

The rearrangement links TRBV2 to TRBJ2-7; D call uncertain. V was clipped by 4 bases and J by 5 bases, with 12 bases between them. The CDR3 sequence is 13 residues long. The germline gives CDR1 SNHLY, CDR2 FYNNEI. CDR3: CASSGDGAHEQYF. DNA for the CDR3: TGTGCCAGCAGTGGTGACGGAGCCCACGAGCAGTACTTC.

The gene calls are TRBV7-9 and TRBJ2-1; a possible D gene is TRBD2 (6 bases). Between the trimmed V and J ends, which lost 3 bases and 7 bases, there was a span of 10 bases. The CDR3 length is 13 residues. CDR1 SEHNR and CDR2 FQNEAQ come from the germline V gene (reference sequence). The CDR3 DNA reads TGTGCCAGCAGCTTTGGGGGGAAGAATGAGCAGTTCTTC. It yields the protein CASSFGGKNEQFF. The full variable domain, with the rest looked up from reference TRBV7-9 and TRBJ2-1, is DTGVSQNPRHKITKRGQNVTFRCDPISEHNRLYWYRQTLGQGPEFLTYFQNEAQLEKSRLLSDRFSAERPKGSFSTLEIQRTEQGDSAMYLCASSFGGKNEQFFGPGTRLTVL.

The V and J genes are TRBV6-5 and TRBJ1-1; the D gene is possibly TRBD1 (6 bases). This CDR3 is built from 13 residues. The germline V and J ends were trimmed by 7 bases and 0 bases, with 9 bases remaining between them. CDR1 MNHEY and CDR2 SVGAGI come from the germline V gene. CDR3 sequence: CASNGQLNTEAFF. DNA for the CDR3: TGTGCCAGCAACGGACAGCTGAACACTGAAGCTTTCTTT.

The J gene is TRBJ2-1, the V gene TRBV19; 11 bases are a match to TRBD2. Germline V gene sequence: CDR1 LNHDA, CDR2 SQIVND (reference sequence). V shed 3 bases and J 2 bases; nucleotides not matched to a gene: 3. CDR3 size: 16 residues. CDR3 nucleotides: TGTGCCAGTAGTATGGCTAGCGGGGGGACCTACAATGAGCAGTTCTTC. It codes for CASSMASGGTYNEQFF.

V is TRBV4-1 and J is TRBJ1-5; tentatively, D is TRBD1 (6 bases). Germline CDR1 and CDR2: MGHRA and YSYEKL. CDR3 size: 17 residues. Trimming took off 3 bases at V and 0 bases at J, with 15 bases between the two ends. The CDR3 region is CASSQVYWGLSNQPQHF. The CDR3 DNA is TGCGCCAGCAGCCAGGTGTATTGGGGGCTTAGCAATCAGCCCCAGCATTTT.

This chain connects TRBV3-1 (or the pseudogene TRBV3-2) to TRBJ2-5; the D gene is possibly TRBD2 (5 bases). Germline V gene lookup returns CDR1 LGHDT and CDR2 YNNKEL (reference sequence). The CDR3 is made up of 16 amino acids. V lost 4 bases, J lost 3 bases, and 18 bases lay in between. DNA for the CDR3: TGTGCCAGCAGCCCAGATACTTCGGGGTTCAAAGAGACCCAGTACTTC. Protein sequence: CASSPDTSGFKETQYF.

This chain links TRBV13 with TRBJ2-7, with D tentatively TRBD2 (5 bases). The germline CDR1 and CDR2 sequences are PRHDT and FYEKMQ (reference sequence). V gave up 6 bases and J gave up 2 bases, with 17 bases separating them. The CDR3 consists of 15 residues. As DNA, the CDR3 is TGTGCCAGCAGGGTAAGCGGAGAAGGTCCCTACGAGCAGTACTTC. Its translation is CASRVSGEGPYEQYF.

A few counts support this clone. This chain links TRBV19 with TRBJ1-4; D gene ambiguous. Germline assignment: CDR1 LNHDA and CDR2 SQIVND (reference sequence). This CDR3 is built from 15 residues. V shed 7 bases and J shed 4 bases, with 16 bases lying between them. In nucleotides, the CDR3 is TGTGCCAGTACCATTGATGGGCAGCTTAATGAAAAACTGTTTTTT. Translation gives CASTIDGQLNEKLFF. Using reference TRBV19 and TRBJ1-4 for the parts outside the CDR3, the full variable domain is DGGITQSPKYLFRKEGQNVTLSCEQNLNHDAMYWYRQDPGQGLRLIYYSQIVNDFQKGDIAEGYSVSREKKESFPLTVTSAQKNPTAFYLCASTIDGQLNEKLFFGSGTQLSVL.

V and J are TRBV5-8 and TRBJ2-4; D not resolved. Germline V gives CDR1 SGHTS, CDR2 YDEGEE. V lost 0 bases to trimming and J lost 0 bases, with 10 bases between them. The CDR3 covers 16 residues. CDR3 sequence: CASSLATQLAKNIQYF. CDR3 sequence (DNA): TGTGCCAGCAGCTTGGCGACACAGTTAGCCAAAAACATTCAGTACTTC.

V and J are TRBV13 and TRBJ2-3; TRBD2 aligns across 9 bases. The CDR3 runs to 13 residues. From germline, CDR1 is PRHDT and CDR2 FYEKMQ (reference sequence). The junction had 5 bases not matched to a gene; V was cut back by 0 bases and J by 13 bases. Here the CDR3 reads CASSLGTSGLEYF. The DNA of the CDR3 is TGTGCCAGCAGCTTAGGGACTAGCGGACTTGAGTATTTT.

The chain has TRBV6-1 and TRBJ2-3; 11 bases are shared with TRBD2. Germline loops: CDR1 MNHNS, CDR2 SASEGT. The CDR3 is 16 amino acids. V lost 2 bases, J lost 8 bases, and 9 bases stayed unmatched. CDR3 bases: TGTGCCAGCAGTGAACAGATAGCGGGGGGGCTGAGTACGCAGTATTTT. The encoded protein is CASSEQIAGGLSTQYF.

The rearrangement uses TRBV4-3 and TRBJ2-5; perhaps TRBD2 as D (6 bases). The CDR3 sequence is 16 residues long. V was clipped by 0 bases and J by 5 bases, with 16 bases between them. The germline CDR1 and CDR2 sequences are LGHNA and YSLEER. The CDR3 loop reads CASSQDLGGLGETQYF. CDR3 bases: TGCGCCAGCAGCCAAGACTTGGGGGGATTGGGGGAGACCCAGTACTTC.

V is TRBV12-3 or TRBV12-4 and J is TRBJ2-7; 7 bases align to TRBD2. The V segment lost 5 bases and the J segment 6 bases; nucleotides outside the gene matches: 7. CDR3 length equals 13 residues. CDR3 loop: CASSPGTIPEQYF. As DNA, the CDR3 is TGTGCCAGCAGTCCCGGGACTATTCCCGAGCAGTACTTC.